One and the same sample provided the 25 T cell receptor beta chains below, sequenced in a study of cytomegalovirus exposure and HLA in healthy donors. Use of 60 Vbeta and 13 Jbeta primers characterized the PCR. Using immunoSEQ multiplex PCR, the repertoire was profiled, and TCRdb retains in-frame clones only, with some absent. The table has some 150,000 clones, approximately 8.9% seen once. Sequenced material: PBMCs. The receptor source for this set is a woman aged 40 to 49 in good health and CMV-seropositive.

CDR3 DNA: TGTGCCAGCAGCTGGCTGGGGGGGAACACCGGGGAGCTGTTTTTT. This translates into CASSWLGGNTGELFF. This chain connects TRBV7-2 to TRBJ2-2; D may be TRBD2 (6 bases). CDR1 is SGHTA and CDR2 is FQGNSA in the germline V gene. The CDR3 sequence is 15 residues long. The V and J ends lost 4 bases and 1 base respectively, with 10 bases between them.

This chain joins TRBV6-5 and TRBJ1-6, with D possibly being TRBD1 (5 bases). Germline loops: CDR1 MNHEY, CDR2 SVGAGI. The V end was cut by 6 bases, the J end by 6 bases, with 15 bases between. The CDR3 loop spans 15 amino acids. The CDR3 sequence is CASRATRAANSPLHF. The CDR3 nucleotides read TGTGCCAGCAGAGCTACCAGGGCCGCTAATTCACCCCTCCACTTT.

This clone was seen a handful of times. The gene calls are TRBV19 and TRBJ2-5, with TRBD2 identical over 7 bases. CDR3 length: 17 amino acids. Germline lookup yields CDR1 LNHDA and CDR2 SQIVND (reference sequence). J lost 7 bases, V lost 3 bases, and 17 bases had no gene match. The CDR3 here is CASSIGLTGRGYGTQYF. In nucleotides, the CDR3 is TGTGCCAGTAGTATTGGTCTAACGGGGAGGGGCTACGGGACCCAGTACTTC.

The rearrangement uses TRBV7-2 and TRBJ1-2; the D gene is possibly TRBD1 (6 bases). Looked up from germline, CDR1 is SGHTA and CDR2 is FQGNSA. The V and J ends lost 5 bases and 6 bases respectively, with 16 bases between them. CDR3 length: 14 amino acids. This CDR3 reads CASSPRNGGDGYTF. The CDR3, as DNA: TGTGCCAGCAGCCCACGGAATGGGGGCGATGGCTACACCTTC.

The chain has TRBV29-1 and TRBJ2-2, with 7 bases matching TRBD2. The germline CDR1 and CDR2 sequences are SQVTM and ANQGSEA. This CDR3 is built from 13 residues. J gave up 3 bases and V 6 bases, and 4 bases lay outside the gene matches. CDR3 loop: CSVAAGDTGELFF. The DNA for the CDR3 is TGCAGCGTCGCGGCGGGAGACACCGGGGAGCTGTTTTTT.

This clone has only a few counts. The J gene is TRBJ2-1, the V gene TRBV6-1, with 7 nucleotides matching TRBD2. With V trimmed by 4 bases and J by 1 base, 7 bases remained unmatched. CDR1 MNHNS and CDR2 SASEGT come from the germline V gene. This CDR3 is built from 16 residues. The CDR3 protein is CASSVRAGQSYNEQFF. CDR3 bases: TGTGCCAGCAGTGTCCGAGCGGGGCAATCCTACAATGAGCAGTTCTTC.

The DNA of the CDR3 is TGCGCCAGCAGCTTGGGGGGCAGGGCCGAAAAACTGTTTTTT. It translates to CASSLGGRAEKLFF. The V call is TRBV5-1, the J call TRBJ1-4; weak D call: TRBD1 (5 bases). The V and J ends lost 0 bases and 8 bases respectively, with 11 bases between them. Germline V gene data show CDR1 as SGHRS and CDR2 as YFSETQ. The CDR3 is made up of 14 amino acids.

The rearrangement joins TRBV16 to TRBJ2-1, with D perhaps TRBD1 (6 bases). V lost 1 base and J 4 bases, leaving 14 bases between the germline ends. CDR1 is KGHSY and CDR2 is FQNENV in the germline V gene. The CDR3 covers 16 residues. The CDR3 region has the DNA TGTGCCAGCAGCCAATGGGGGCAGGACCTTTACAATGAGCAGTTCTTC. Translated: CASSQWGQDLYNEQFF. Looking up the rest from reference TRBV16 and TRBJ2-1 gives the full variable domain: GEEVAQTPKHLVRGEGQKAKLYCAPIKGHSYVFWYQQVLKNEFKFLISFQNENVFDETGMPKERFSAKCLPNSPCSLEIQATKLEDSAVYFCASSQWGQDLYNEQFFGPGTRLTVL.

This clone has only a few counts. The chain employs TRBV5-4 and TRBJ1-2; D is unclear. Trimming left V 2 bases short and J 1 base short, with 9 bases between. The germline gives CDR1 SGHNT, CDR2 YYREEE (reference sequence). CDR3 length equals 14 residues. CDR3 sequence: CASSLDTVNYGYTF. In nucleotides, the CDR3 is TGTGCCAGCAGCTTAGATACTGTTAACTATGGCTACACCTTC. Together with reference TRBV5-4 and TRBJ1-2, the CDR3 gives the full variable domain: ETGVTQSPTHLIKTRGQQVTLRCSSQSGHNTVSWYQQALGQGPQFIFQYYREEENGRGNFPPRFSGLQFPNYSSELNVNALELDDSALYLCASSLDTVNYGYTFGSGTRLTVV.

This clone turned up a few times. The rearrangement uses TRBV4-3 and TRBJ1-3; 7 positions agree with TRBD1. Trimming removed 2 bases from V and 4 bases from J; junction bases left unmatched: 8. This CDR3 contains 16 residues. The germline gives CDR1 LGHNA, CDR2 YSLEER. The CDR3 nucleotides are TGCGCCAGCAGCCAAATCCTAGGGGGCGCCGGAAACACCATATATTTT. Residues: CASSQILGGAGNTIYF.

This clone turned up a few times. This chain joins TRBV4-1 and TRBJ2-1, with a weak D call TRBD2 (6 bases). Germline V gene lookup returns CDR1 MGHRA and CDR2 YSYEKL. The V end was cut by 3 bases, the J end by 7 bases, with 31 bases between. The CDR3 spans 20 residues. CDR3 DNA: TGCGCCAGCAGCCAGCATCCGGGGACTTTGGTGTCTGTAAGTAAGAATGAGCAGTTCTTC. It yields the protein CASSQHPGTLVSVSKNEQFF.

This clone occurred a few times. For the CDR3, the DNA is TGCGCCAGCAGCCCCACGACAGGGAACTATGGCTACACCTTC. The encoded protein is CASSPTTGNYGYTF. V and J are TRBV5-1 and TRBJ1-2; 7 nucleotides line up with TRBD1. Trimming cost V 4 bases and J 2 bases; bases outside gene matches: 5. The CDR3 is 14 residues long. From germline, CDR1 is SGHRS and CDR2 YFSETQ.

The sample holds a few counts of this clone. The V call is TRBV5-6, the J call TRBJ1-5; TRBD1 might be the D (5 bases). This CDR3 comprises 13 residues. CDR1 SGHDT and CDR2 YYEEEE come from the germline V gene. V was shortened by 4 bases and J by 9 bases, with 14 bases between the two germline ends. CDR3 residues: CASSDRGYGPQHF. The DNA for the CDR3 is TGTGCCAGCAGCGACCGGGGGTATGGGCCCCAGCATTTT.

This clone was seen at least ten times. The chain is built from TRBV2 and TRBJ1-4; a possible D gene is TRBD1 (5 bases). V was trimmed by 4 bases and J by 4 bases, leaving 7 bases between them. This CDR3 is built from 13 residues. Per the germline V gene, CDR1 is SNHLY and CDR2 is FYNNEI. The CDR3 loop is CASSGGFNEKLFF. The CDR3 bases are TGTGCCAGCAGTGGGGGCTTTAATGAAAAACTGTTTTTT.

The rearrangement joins TRBV4-1 to TRBJ2-7, with 12 bases that match TRBD2. Germline V CDR1 and CDR2: MGHRA, YSYEKL. The CDR3 runs 15 residues. V lost 4 bases and J lost 2; bases outside the gene matches: 3. CDR3: CASSRLAGDAYEQYF. The CDR3 DNA follows: TGCGCCAGCAGCCGACTAGCGGGGGATGCCTACGAGCAGTACTTC.

This clone was seen a few times. This chain links TRBV11-3 with TRBJ1-2; D remains unclear. CDR3 length equals 16 residues. CDR1 SGHNT and CDR2 YENEEA come from the germline V gene. Trimming removed 2 bases at V and 4 bases at J, with 17 bases between. CDR3 in amino acids: CASSLWDTTGSYGYTF. The DNA for the CDR3 is TGTGCCAGCAGCTTATGGGATACCACGGGGTCCTATGGCTACACCTTC.

Only a few counts were recorded for this clone. CDR3: CASSGGGRETQYF. The CDR3 nucleotides are TGTGCCAGCAGTGGGGGGGGGCGAGAGACCCAGTACTTC. V is TRBV2 and J is TRBJ2-5, with D perhaps TRBD2 (7 bases). Trimming removed 4 bases at V and 4 bases at J, with 10 bases between. The length of the CDR3 is 13 residues. CDR1 and CDR2 (germline): SNHLY, FYNNEI. The whole variable domain, remainder taken from reference TRBV2 and TRBJ2-5, is EPEVTQTPSHQVTQMGQEVILRCVPISNHLYFYWYRQILGQKVEFLVSFYNNEISEKSEIFDDQFSVERPDGSNFTLKIRSTKLEDSAMYFCASSGGGRETQYFGPGTRLLVL.

This clone was detected only a few times. The V gene is TRBV30, the J gene TRBJ2-3; TRBD2 matches at 9 bases. CDR1 is GTSNPN, CDR2 SVGIG, per germline (reference sequence). The trim removed 2 bases at V and 2 bases at J, leaving 14 bases unmatched. The length of the CDR3 is 18 residues. The CDR3 DNA sequence: TGTGCCTGGAGTAATGGGAGCGGGGGGCCGCATTCCACAGATACGCAGTATTTT. Translation: CAWSNGSGGPHSTDTQYF.

There are a few counts of this clone. The V call is TRBV5-6, the J call TRBJ2-5; 8 bases are a match to TRBD1. The J call could be wrong; TRBJ2-7 is a better fit for the DNA end. The CDR3 sequence is 15 residues long. CDR1 and CDR2 from the germline V gene are SGHDT and YYEEEE. The CDR3: CASSLEAGGGYEQYF. The CDR3 region has the DNA TGTGCCAGCAGCTTGGAGGCAGGGGGCGGGTACGAGCAGTACTTC.

In this sample, this clone turned up a few times. This sequence joins TRBV19 and TRBJ1-1, with D possibly being TRBD1 (5 bases). This CDR3 has 17 residues. Trimming removed 1 base at V and 0 bases at J, with 15 bases between. The germline V gene encodes CDR1 LNHDA and CDR2 SQIVND (reference sequence). The CDR3 protein is CASSIVQVMTVNTEAFF. The CDR3 DNA sequence: TGTGCCAGTAGTATAGTACAGGTAATGACCGTGAACACTGAAGCTTTCTTT.

This clone has more than one count but fewer than ten. CDR3 residues: CASSSPGDSRRGYTF. CDR3 bases: TGTGCCAGCAGCTCCCCCGGAGACAGCCGTCGGGGCTACACCTTC. The chain uses TRBV7-9 and TRBJ1-2; maybe TRBD1 (5 bases). Trimming stripped 4 bases from V and 8 bases from J, with 20 bases between. Germline CDR1 is SEHNR and CDR2 is FQNEAQ (reference sequence). The CDR3 extends over 15 amino acids. Filled out from reference TRBV7-9 and TRBJ1-2, the complete variable domain reads DTGVSQNPRHKITKRGQNVTFRCDPISEHNRLYWYRQTLGQGPEFLTYFQNEAQLEKSRLLSDRFSAERPKGSFSTLEIQRTEQGDSAMYLCASSSPGDSRRGYTFGSGTRLTVV.

The CDR3 spells CASSSMGGANTEAFF. The CDR3 DNA sequence: TGTGCCAGCAGCTCAATGGGCGGGGCGAACACTGAAGCTTTCTTT. The chain recombines TRBV11-1 with TRBJ1-1; weak D call: TRBD1 (5 bases). The CDR3 totals 15 residues. The germline gives CDR1 SGHAT, CDR2 FQDESV (reference sequence). Trimming took off 4 bases at V and 1 base at J, with 13 bases between the two ends.

This clone was recorded a few times. CDR3 DNA: TGTGCCAGCAGCTCGGGCCGGGACAGCACTAAAGAGACCCAGTACTTC. Translated: CASSSGRDSTKETQYF. J is TRBJ2-5 and V is TRBV5-8, with 7 positions matching TRBD1. Germline assignment: CDR1 SGHTS and CDR2 YDEGEE. Trimming removed 3 bases from V and 3 bases from J; junction bases left unmatched: 11. The CDR3 length is 16 residues.

The V gene is TRBV7-2, the J gene TRBJ2-3; a weak D match, TRBD1 (6 bases). Germline CDR1 SGHTA, CDR2 FQGNSA. The CDR3 totals 16 residues. V lost 6 bases, J lost 1 base, and 17 bases lay in between. The CDR3 DNA reads as TGTGCCAGCAGTTACAGGGCCGGTCTGGGCACAGATACGCAGTATTTT. Its translation is CASSYRAGLGTDTQYF.

The chain has TRBV19 and TRBJ2-2, with 7 nucleotides matching TRBD1. Germline assignment: CDR1 LNHDA and CDR2 SQIVND (reference sequence). V was pared by 0 bases and J by 0 bases, with 1 base of the junction left unmatched. The CDR3 has 16 amino acids. The CDR3 DNA reads TGTGCCAGTAGTATAGATGGGACAGCGAACACCGGGGAGCTGTTTTTT. Its protein is CASSIDGTANTGELFF.